This TCR beta chain comes out of a study of cytomegalovirus exposure and HLA in healthy donors. The CDR3 has 15 residues. Germline-derived CDR1 and CDR2 are MNHNS and SASEGT. Unmatched junction bases numbered 6, after V lost 3 bases and J lost 2 bases. PCR primers comprised 60 Vbeta and 13 Jbeta primers. Using immunoSEQ multiplex PCR, the repertoire was profiled, and TCRdb retains in-frame clones only, with some absent. The sample has about 80,000 clones, approximately 62% seen once. Study results and caveats: Researchers catalogued some 160 TCR beta chains as cytomegalovirus-associated.

Each donor's status was that of a healthy bone marrow donor. This clone was picked up a small number of times. Its specificity is unknown. The chain has TRBV6-1 and TRBJ2-5, with 7 bases fitting TRBD1. The clonotype was recovered from a male donor in good health and CMV-seropositive. The sequenced material came from PBMCs. The CDR3 bases are TGTGCCAGCAGTGAGCCAGGGGGATGGCAAGAGACCCAGTACTTC. This sequence encodes CASSEPGGWQETQYF.